These 30 T cell receptor beta chains share one sample of origin, sequenced in a study of metastatic and nonmetastatic thyroid tumors. TCRdb re-called clones via MiXCR from the PCR reads. The top ten hold roughly 10% of the sample, which has under 20,000 clones, 30% to 40% seen once. All patients were treatment-naive before thyroid surgery. Sequences were obtained from tumor tissue. Receptors originate from a male donor with papillary thyroid cancer or a benign thyroid nodule (not recorded which). Some clones in this sample may be carry-over from other donors' samples.

The genes are TRBV5-1 and TRBJ1-6; tentative D call: TRBD1 (6 bases). Germline V CDR1 and CDR2: SGHRS, YFSETQ. This CDR3 has 15 amino acids. The germline V and J ends were trimmed by 4 bases and 10 bases, with 18 bases remaining between them. CDR3 DNA sequence: TGCGCCAGCAGCAGCCGGGAAGCGGGGACATCACCCCTCCACTTT. Its protein product is CASSSREAGTSPLHF.

The rearrangement uses TRBV27 and TRBJ2-2; no clear D gene. Per germline, CDR1 MNHEY and CDR2 SMNVEV (reference sequence). This CDR3 has 15 amino acids. With 4 bases removed from V and 2 bases from J, the gap between germline ends came to 11 bases. In DNA form, the CDR3 reads TGTGCCAGCAGTTATCAGGTGGTCAACACCGGGGAGCTGTTTTTT. It translates to CASSYQVVNTGELFF.

This clone was observed a few times. The chain carries TRBV19 and TRBJ2-2; TRBD1 aligns across 9 bases. Trimming removed 8 bases from V and 3 bases from J; junction bases left unmatched: 1. Germline V gene data show CDR1 as LNHDA and CDR2 as SQIVND (reference sequence). This CDR3 has 13 amino acids. This CDR3 reads CASDRGYTGELFF. The CDR3 bases are TGTGCCAGTGACAGGGGGTACACCGGGGAGCTGTTTTTT.

This clone was counted ten times or more. V is TRBV11-1 and J is TRBJ2-1; 10 bases map to TRBD2. The germline V gene encodes CDR1 SGHAT and CDR2 FQDESV (reference sequence). After removal of 4 bases from V and 5 bases from J, the junction contained 14 bases not matched to a gene. The CDR3 is made up of 18 amino acids. The CDR3 here is CASSSSGLAMVTHNEQFF. The CDR3 DNA reads as TGTGCCAGCAGCTCCTCGGGACTAGCGATGGTAACCCACAATGAGCAGTTCTTC.

J is TRBJ2-7 and V is TRBV12-3 or TRBV12-4; 7 positions agree with TRBD1. The CDR3 extends over 14 amino acids. The V and J ends lost 7 bases and 10 bases, in that order; junction bases with no gene match: 16. CDR3 loop: CASIRDRALSDQYF. In DNA, the CDR3 is TGTGCCAGCATCCGTGACAGGGCCCTTAGCGATCAGTACTTC.

By share of the sample, this clone is medium-sized. The rearrangement joins TRBV5-1 to TRBJ2-5, with D unresolved. Trimming stripped 2 bases from V and 1 base from J, with 9 bases between. The CDR3 sequence is 14 residues long. Germline V gene lookup returns CDR1 SGHRS and CDR2 YFSETQ. This CDR3 is CASSFNYLQETQYF. CDR3 nucleotide sequence: TGCGCCAGCAGCTTTAACTATCTCCAAGAGACCCAGTACTTC.

This clone appeared many times. Written as DNA, the CDR3 is TGTGCCAGCAGCGCGATAAAGCGCACCGGGGAGCTGTTTTTT. Residues: CASSAIKRTGELFF. J is TRBJ2-2 and V is TRBV7-2; no clear D. The V end was cut by 5 bases, the J end by 4 bases, with 11 bases between. CDR1 is SGHTA and CDR2 is FQGNSA in the germline V gene. This CDR3 comprises 14 residues.

Regarding this clone: As the CDR3 is not closed by the conserved phenylalanine or tryptophan, this likely results from a read error. The chain uses TRBV19 and TRBJ2-7, with D possibly matching TRBD2 (6 bases). From germline, CDR1 is LNHDA and CDR2 SQIVND (reference sequence). V shed 9 bases and J shed 1 base, with 16 bases lying between them. The CDR3 is made up of 14 amino acids. The CDR3 sequence is CARSSPGTSYEQYL. The CDR3 DNA reads TGTGCCAGGAGTTCCCCCGGGACTTCCTACGAGCAGTACTTA.

Note on this clone: A much larger clone lies a single base off, so this may be a read error. This chain joins TRBV5-6 and TRBJ2-7; D perhaps matches TRBD2 (6 bases). This CDR3 is 14 amino acids long. Germline V lookup: CDR1 SGHDT, CDR2 YYEEEE. The CDR3 region is CASGLGPAGYEQYF. The CDR3 coding sequence is TGTGCCAGCGGCTTGGGGCCAGCGGGCTACGAGCAGTACTTC.

The chain uses TRBV20-1 and TRBJ1-2; D might be TRBD1 (6 bases). This CDR3 contains 14 residues. Germline-derived CDR1 and CDR2 are DFQATT and SNEGSKA (reference sequence). V lost 0 bases, J lost 3 bases, and 11 bases lay in between. The CDR3 is CSARDGGPYYGYTF. The CDR3 DNA is TGCAGTGCTAGAGACGGGGGGCCCTACTATGGCTACACCTTC.

This clone was detected ten times or more. J is TRBJ2-5 and V is TRBV30; 10 bases map to TRBD2. With 0 bases clipped from V and 4 bases from J, the junction kept 2 bases outside the gene matches. The CDR3 has 14 residues. Germline-derived CDR1 and CDR2 are GTSNPN and SVGIG (reference sequence). CDR3 bases: TGTGCCTGGAGTGTGTCTAGCGGGAGAGAGACCCAGTACTTC. Protein product: CAWSVSSGRETQYF.

The chain employs TRBV7-9 and TRBJ2-7, with D uncertain. The CDR3 sequence is 12 residues long. V was pared by 1 base and J by 6 bases, with 7 bases between. Germline V lookup: CDR1 SEHNR, CDR2 FQNEAQ (reference sequence). The CDR3 coding sequence is TGTGCCAGCAGCTTAGATTTATCCGAGCAGTACTTC. Its protein is CASSLDLSEQYF.

There are a few counts of this clone. An end of the junction differs from the germline gene, which may be a read error. The V gene is TRBV27, the J gene TRBJ2-7; 9 bases match TRBD1. Germline V CDR1 and CDR2: MNHEY, SMNVEV (reference sequence). The CDR3 runs 16 residues. The CDR3 here is CASILSPTGGTYEQYF. The CDR3 DNA reads as TGTGCCAGCATTTTAAGCCCGACAGGGGGGACCTACGAGCAGTACTTC.

The table lists this clone with a few counts. The CDR3 bases are TGTGCCAGCAGTCGCGGACAAGAGTACGAGCAGTACTTC. The encoded protein is CASSRGQEYEQYF. The chain has TRBV6-1 and TRBJ2-7, with D possibly being TRBD1 (5 bases). The CDR3 spans 13 residues. Looked up from germline, CDR1 is MNHNS and CDR2 is SASEGT. The V and J ends lost 5 bases and 4 bases respectively, with 12 bases between them.

The V call is TRBV20-1, the J call TRBJ1-1; a weak D match, TRBD1 (6 bases). Trimming left V 0 bases short and J 7 bases short, with 24 bases between. Germline V gives CDR1 DFQATT, CDR2 SNEGSKA (reference sequence). The CDR3 runs 17 residues. CDR3 coding DNA: TGCAGTGCTAGAGACGCCACGGGATCACAGGGATCGGTTGAAGCTTTCTTT. It specifies CSARDATGSQGSVEAFF.

This clone showed up many times. The chain employs TRBV6-1 and TRBJ2-5; 10 positions match TRBD1. Trimming took 5 bases from V and 7 from J; bases not matched to a gene: 7. The CDR3 runs 14 residues. The germline CDR1 and CDR2 sequences are MNHNS and SASEGT. CDR3 nucleotides: TGTGCCAGCAGTTCACGGACAGGGGGGGGGACCCAGTACTTC. This gives the protein CASSSRTGGGTQYF.

V and J are TRBV6-5 and TRBJ2-5; D ambiguous. This CDR3 spans 13 amino acids. Germline V lookup: CDR1 MNHEY, CDR2 SVGAGI. V lost 4 bases, J lost 2 bases, and 8 bases lay in between. CDR3 sequence: CASSFKAQETQYF. CDR3 sequence (DNA): TGTGCCAGCAGTTTTAAGGCGCAAGAGACCCAGTACTTC.

By share of the sample, this clone is medium-sized. The chain combines TRBV6-5 with TRBJ2-6; D unclear. CDR1 is MNHEY and CDR2 is SVGAGI in the germline V gene. This CDR3 spans 14 amino acids. The V and J ends lost 2 bases and 1 base respectively, with 3 bases between them. The CDR3 sequence is CASSYVSGANVLTF. For the CDR3, the DNA is TGTGCCAGCAGTTACGTATCTGGGGCCAACGTCCTGACTTTC.

This clone was counted a few times. J is TRBJ1-1 and V is TRBV28; 8 bases are shared with TRBD1. This CDR3 has 15 residues. Germline assignment: CDR1 MDHEN and CDR2 SYDVKM. With V trimmed by 8 bases and J by 5 bases, 13 bases remained unmatched. The CDR3 DNA reads as TGTGCCAGCCTGGCTCGGACAGGGTGTAATACTGAAGCTTTCTTT. Amino acids: CASLARTGCNTEAFF.

The chain employs TRBV5-1 and TRBJ2-3, with D tentatively TRBD2 (5 bases). V was cut by 4 bases and J by 2 bases, with 20 bases left in between. Per germline, CDR1 SGHRS and CDR2 YFSETQ. The length of the CDR3 is 17 residues. The chain's CDR3 is CASSPSRVVADTDTQYF. The CDR3 bases are TGCGCCAGCAGCCCCTCGAGGGTAGTGGCTGACACAGATACGCAGTATTTT. Looking up the rest from reference TRBV5-1 and TRBJ2-3 gives the full variable domain: KAGVTQTPRYLIKTRGQQVTLSCSPISGHRSVSWYQQTPGQGLQFLFEYFSETQRNKGNFPGRFSGRQFSNSRSEMNVSTLELGDSALYLCASSPSRVVADTDTQYFGPGTRLTVL.

This clone was detected ten times or more. The CDR3 protein is CASTRRGEREQFF. The CDR3 nucleotides read TGTGCCAGCACGAGGCGAGGGGAACGTGAGCAGTTCTTC. The rearrangement uses TRBV25-1 and TRBJ2-1; possibly TRBD1 or TRBD2 for D (5 bases each). Germline V CDR1 and CDR2: MGHDK, SYGVNS. The V gene lost 7 bases and the J gene lost 9 bases, with 16 bases spanning the gap. This CDR3 spans 13 amino acids.

For this clone: Other DNA sequences within the sample encode an identical CDR3. V is TRBV5-1 and J is TRBJ2-7; D gene unclear. The CDR3 is made up of 14 amino acids. CDR1 SGHRS and CDR2 YFSETQ come from the germline V gene. Trimming took off 1 base at V and 2 bases at J, with 10 bases between the two ends. CDR3 loop: CASSLPGLTYEQYF. The CDR3 DNA sequence: TGCGCCAGCAGCTTGCCTGGTTTAACCTACGAGCAGTACTTC.

To note about this clone: One end of the junction does not line up with germline, which may come from a read error. The J gene is TRBJ2-2, the V gene TRBV6-1, with a weak D call TRBD1 (6 bases). CDR1 is MNHNS, CDR2 SASEGT, per germline. The CDR3 covers 14 residues. The CDR3 protein is CASSENGDTWELFF. Written as DNA, the CDR3 is TGTGCCAGCAGTGAGAACGGGGACACCTGGGAGCTGTTTTTT.

The chain carries TRBV27 and TRBJ2-7; no clear D gene. The CDR3 has 13 amino acids. The V gene's germline CDR1 is MNHEY and CDR2 SMNVEV (reference sequence). Trimming stripped 3 bases from V and 4 bases from J, with 10 bases between. The CDR3: CASSFSPQYEQYF. The CDR3 DNA reads as TGTGCCAGCAGTTTCTCTCCCCAGTACGAGCAGTACTTC.

The chain employs TRBV11-3 and TRBJ1-2; the D is unclear. The V gene's germline CDR1 is SGHNT and CDR2 YENEEA. The CDR3 runs to 13 residues. Trimming shortened V by 6 bases and J by 4 bases, and 12 bases separated the two germline ends. The CDR3, as DNA: TGTGCCAGCAGTCCGTCTGAGGGCTATGGCTACACCTTC. Translated, it gives CASSPSEGYGYTF.

Regarding this clone: Germline and junction disagree at one end, which may indicate a read error. The chain employs TRBV9 and TRBJ2-7, with a weak D call TRBD1 (6 bases). Germline CDR1 and CDR2: SGDLS and YYNGEE. This CDR3 is built from 16 residues. The DNA for the CDR3 is TGTGCCATCAGCGTAGCCACCGGGACAACGATCTACGAGCAGTACTTC. Its translation is CAISVATGTTIYEQYF.

Details on this clone: Its ends do not fully match the called genes, so a read error is possible. The chain carries TRBV25-1 and TRBJ2-2; possibly TRBD2 for D (7 bases). The germline CDR1 and CDR2 sequences are MGHDK and SYGVNS. The CDR3 runs to 15 residues. CDR3 sequence (DNA): TGTGCCAGCAGCTACGGGGGGAGGGACACCTGGGAGCTGTTTTTT. Translated, it gives CASSYGGRDTWELFF. The whole variable domain, remainder taken from reference TRBV25-1 and TRBJ2-2, is EADIYQTPRYLVIGTGKKITLECSQTMGHDKMYWYQQDPGMELHLIHYSYGVNSTEKGDLSSESTVSRIRTEHFPLTLESARPSHTSQYLCASSYGGRDTWELFFGEGSRLTVL.

This clone was seen only a few times. This sequence joins TRBV2 and TRBJ2-5, with TRBD2 matching over 8 bases. Germline CDR1 SNHLY, CDR2 FYNNEI. CDR3 length: 14 amino acids. After removal of 1 base from V and 4 bases from J, the junction contained 2 bases not matched to a gene. CDR3 sequence reads: CASSEGLAIETQYF. In nucleotides, the CDR3 is TGTGCCAGCAGTGAAGGACTAGCGATAGAGACCCAGTACTTC.

This clone occurred many times. Within the sample, other DNA sequences also encode this same CDR3. CDR3 protein: CSAPTSGSSYEQYF. The DNA for the CDR3 is TGCAGTGCTCCGACTAGCGGGAGCTCCTACGAGCAGTACTTC. The chain combines TRBV20-1 with TRBJ2-7; 12 nucleotides line up with TRBD2. The CDR3 spans 14 residues. With V trimmed by 5 bases and J by 0 bases, 2 bases remained unmatched. Looked up from germline, CDR1 is DFQATT and CDR2 is SNEGSKA (reference sequence).

This clone showed up many times. V is TRBV7-9 and J is TRBJ1-2; weak D call: TRBD1 (6 bases). Trimming took 4 bases from V and 5 from J, leaving 11 bases between them. Germline values: CDR1 SEHNR, CDR2 FQNEAQ (reference sequence). CDR3 length: 13 residues. The chain's CDR3 is CASSSTGQYGYTF. The DNA of the CDR3 is TGTGCCAGCAGCTCTACCGGACAGTATGGCTACACCTTC.